This T cell receptor (beta chain) was recovered during a study of T cell changes during pregnancy in multiple sclerosis. This table comes from immunoSEQ multiplex PCR, and its TCRdb copy is limited to in-frame clones, with some not included. The sample lists about 100,000 clones; around 90% were seen once. The ends were cut back, 4 bases at V and 0 bases at J, with 13 bases in the middle. Germline V gene sequence: CDR1 SGHRS, CDR2 YFSETQ. The CDR3 length is 15 residues. This sequence was found in a female donor with multiple sclerosis, enrolled in a pregnancy study. The input for sequencing was peripheral blood, taken in the second trimester of pregnancy. The V call is TRBV5-1, the J call TRBJ1-1; D possibly corresponds to TRBD1 (6 bases). As DNA, the CDR3 is TGCGCCAGCAGCGAGGACAGAAGGTTGAACACTGAAGCTTTCTTT. It encodes CASSEDRRLNTEAFF.